This is a list of T cell receptor beta chains from one sample in a study of control samples from healthy donors and cancer patients. The repertoire was sequenced with immunoSEQ multiplex PCR; TCRdb's copy has only in-frame clones and lacks some. The top ten hold under 40% of the sample, which has 130,000 or so clones, 89% seen once. The sequenced sample consisted of blood. The receptors were sampled from a man aged 50 to 60 in good health. Both conserved end residues are part of each CDR3. A D gene is named only where the DNA matches it firmly. Clone size is not always given. Where it is, it says once, few, many or a class for expanded clones.

size: -
J: TRBJ2-3
V: TRBV6-2/TRBV6-3
D: TRBD2
length: 12
DNA: TGTGCCAGCAGTTACGCCGGCGGGGGGCACTCTTTT
CDR3: CASSYAGGGHSF

size: -
J: TRBJ1-2
V: TRBV5-4
D: -
length: 12
DNA: TGTGCCAGCCGCTCCGATGTCGGAGGCTACACCTTC
CDR3: CASRSDVGGYTF

size: once
J: TRBJ2-5
V: TRBV19
D: TRBD2
length: 16
DNA: TGTGCCAGTAGTATTAGTCTAGCGGGGGGCCAAGAGACCCAGTACTTC
CDR3: CASSISLAGGQETQYF

size: -
J: TRBJ1-2
V: TRBV5-1
D: -
length: 13
DNA: TGCGCCAGCAGCTTGGAGGCAGTTTATGGCTACACCTTC
CDR3: CASSLEAVYGYTF

size: -
J: TRBJ1-1
V: TRBV19
D: -
length: 13
DNA: TGTGCCAGTACTTCAGGGAGTTATCATGAAGCTTTCTTT
CDR3: CASTSGSYHEAFF

size: -
J: TRBJ2-7
V: TRBV27
D: -
length: 15
DNA: TGTGCCAGCAGTGTCACAGGGTCGTTGGCCTACGAGCAGTACTTC
CDR3: CASSVTGSLAYEQYF

size: -
J: TRBJ2-3
V: TRBV18
D: TRBD1
length: 20
DNA: TGTGCCAGCTCACCACAAGGGACAGGGGGAAGGAAATCATTTACAGATACGCAGTATTTT
CDR3: CASSPQGTGGRKSFTDTQYF

size: -
J: TRBJ2-2
V: TRBV6-5
D: -
length: 14
DNA: TGTGCCAGCAGTTACTCGACGGGGCCCGGGGAGCTGTTTTTT
CDR3: CASSYSTGPGELFF

size: -
J: TRBJ2-3
V: TRBV2
D: -
length: 18
DNA: TGTGCCAGCCATCGAAGCTCTCCGGGACTCGTTAGCACAGATACGCAGTATTTT
CDR3: CASHRSSPGLVSTDTQYF

size: few
J: TRBJ1-3
V: TRBV6-1
D: -
length: 13
DNA: TGTGCCAGCAGTGAGGGGGAGTGGGACACCATATATTTT
CDR3: CASSEGEWDTIYF

size: -
J: TRBJ1-1
V: TRBV6-1
D: -
length: 15
DNA: TGTGCCAGCAGTGAAGACAAACAGGGTAGCACTGAAGCTTTCTTT
CDR3: CASSEDKQGSTEAFF

size: -
J: TRBJ1-2
V: TRBV24-1
D: -
length: 12
DNA: TGTGCCACCAGTGGGGGATCCGGGGGCTACACCTTC
CDR3: CATSGGSGGYTF

size: -
J: TRBJ2-1
V: TRBV18
D: -
length: 14
DNA: TGTGCCAGCTCGCCCCTCTCCGTGGGCAATGAGCAGTTCTTC
CDR3: CASSPLSVGNEQFF

size: -
J: TRBJ2-7
V: TRBV14
D: TRBD1
length: 17
DNA: TGTGCCAGCAGCCAAGCGCCCGGGACAGGGGGATCCTACGAGCAGTACTTC
CDR3: CASSQAPGTGGSYEQYF

size: -
J: TRBJ1-1
V: TRBV4-1
D: -
length: 15
DNA: TGCGCCAGCAGCCAAGAGGAAAACAGCTACACTGAAGCTTTCTTT
CDR3: CASSQEENSYTEAFF

size: -
J: TRBJ2-2
V: TRBV5-4
D: -
length: 14
DNA: TGTGCCAGCAGCTTCTCCACACCCACCGGGGAGCTGTTTTTT
CDR3: CASSFSTPTGELFF

size: once
J: TRBJ1-1
V: TRBV4-1
D: -
length: 13
DNA: TGCGCCAGCAGCCAAAGGGGAAGCACTGAAGCTTTCTTT
CDR3: CASSQRGSTEAFF

size: -
J: TRBJ2-3
V: TRBV11-2
D: -
length: 15
DNA: TGTGCCAGCAGCCCCTGGACGGGGATGACAGATACGCAGTATTTT
CDR3: CASSPWTGMTDTQYF

size: -
J: TRBJ2-7
V: TRBV11-2
D: TRBD1
length: 16
DNA: TGTGCCAGCAGCTTGGGACAGGGGGTGAGGACCTACGAGCAGTACTTC
CDR3: CASSLGQGVRTYEQYF

size: -
J: TRBJ1-3
V: TRBV30
D: -
length: 14
DNA: TGTGCCTGGAGTGCTCGGGGATTTGGAAACACCATATATTTT
CDR3: CAWSARGFGNTIYF

size: -
J: TRBJ2-3
V: TRBV19
D: TRBD1
length: 16
DNA: TGTGCCAGTAGTGTTACCGGGACAGGCTTCACAGATACGCAGTATTTT
CDR3: CASSVTGTGFTDTQYF

size: -
J: TRBJ2-2
V: TRBV9
D: -
length: 15
DNA: TGTGCCAGCAGCGCGAAACAGGCGAACACCGAGGAGCTGTTTTTT
CDR3: CASSAKQANTEELFF

size: -
J: TRBJ2-5
V: TRBV9
D: TRBD2
length: 17
DNA: TGTGCCAGCAGCGTATTTTCCAGCGGGGGGCTCCAAGAGACCCAGTACTTC
CDR3: CASSVFSSGGLQETQYF

size: few
J: TRBJ1-1
V: TRBV9
D: -
length: 13
DNA: TGTGCCAGCAGCGTAGATAGTGGCACTGAAGCTTTCTTT
CDR3: CASSVDSGTEAFF

size: -
J: TRBJ2-7
V: TRBV20-1
D: -
length: 13
DNA: TGCAGTGCTAGTGTCGTGGGCAGCTACGAGCAGTACTTC
CDR3: CSASVVGSYEQYF

size: -
J: TRBJ1-5
V: TRBV5-8
D: -
length: 10
DNA: TGTGCCAGCAGTGGACAGCCCCAGCATTTT
CDR3: CASSGQPQHF

size: -
J: TRBJ2-1
V: TRBV7-9
D: TRBD2
length: 16
DNA: TGTGCCAGCAGCTTAGGGGCGGGGGGTTTATACAATGAGCAGTTCTTC
CDR3: CASSLGAGGLYNEQFF

size: -
J: TRBJ1-5
V: TRBV25-1
D: -
length: 12
DNA: TGTGCCAGCAGTGAAGGAAATCAGCCCCAGCATTTT
CDR3: CASSEGNQPQHF

size: -
J: TRBJ2-3
V: TRBV9
D: -
length: 13
DNA: TGTGCCAGCAGCGTAGTCCTGTCGGATACGCAGTATTTT
CDR3: CASSVVLSDTQYF

size: once
J: TRBJ2-3
V: TRBV9
D: TRBD2
length: 19
DNA: TGTGCCAGCAGCGTAGATGGGAGACTAGCGGGGGGGCAAGGAGATACGCAGTATTTT
CDR3: CASSVDGRLAGGQGDTQYF

size: -
J: TRBJ2-3
V: TRBV6-2/TRBV6-3
D: -
length: 15
DNA: TGTGCCAGCAGTTACTACACTCCCTTGCCGGATACGCAGTATTTT
CDR3: CASSYYTPLPDTQYF

size: -
J: TRBJ2-7
V: TRBV5-6
D: -
length: 11
DNA: TGTGCCAGCAGCCTCTTCTACGAGCAGTACTTC
CDR3: CASSLFYEQYF

size: -
J: TRBJ1-1
V: TRBV5-4
D: -
length: 12
DNA: TGTGCCAGCATCGGTTGGGGGACTGAAGCTTTCTTT
CDR3: CASIGWGTEAFF

size: once
J: TRBJ2-7
V: TRBV6-5
D: -
length: 13
DNA: TGTGCCAGCAGTTACTCGAGTGCCCGAGAGCAGTACTTC
CDR3: CASSYSSAREQYF

size: -
J: TRBJ2-7
V: TRBV6-5
D: -
length: 14
DNA: TGTGCCAGCAGTTACTCGATCACCTTCTACGAGCAGTACTTC
CDR3: CASSYSITFYEQYF

size: -
J: TRBJ1-2
V: TRBV5-5
D: -
length: 14
DNA: TGTGCCAGCAGCCCTAGGGGCGGGTCCTATGGCTACACCTTC
CDR3: CASSPRGGSYGYTF

size: -
J: TRBJ1-5
V: TRBV4-3
D: TRBD1
length: 17
DNA: TGCGCCAGCAGCCAATTGGCGGGACAGGGATCCAATCAGCCCCAGCATTTT
CDR3: CASSQLAGQGSNQPQHF

size: -
J: TRBJ2-7
V: TRBV19
D: TRBD1
length: 14
DNA: TGTGCCAGTGCCATGACAGGGGGGGGCGACGAGCAGTACTTC
CDR3: CASAMTGGGDEQYF

size: -
J: TRBJ2-2
V: TRBV11-3
D: TRBD1
length: 15
DNA: TGTGCCAGCAGCTTACCGACAGGGGTTGGCGGGGAGCTGTTTTTT
CDR3: CASSLPTGVGGELFF

size: -
J: TRBJ2-7
V: TRBV5-5
D: -
length: 15
DNA: TGTGCCAGCAGCTTGGGTGGGCAGGTGGACTACGAGCAGTACTTC
CDR3: CASSLGGQVDYEQYF

size: -
J: TRBJ1-3
V: TRBV6-6
D: TRBD1
length: 14
DNA: TGTGCCAGCAGCACCGGACAGGGGCGGAACACCATATATTTT
CDR3: CASSTGQGRNTIYF

size: -
J: TRBJ2-3
V: TRBV6-1
D: -
length: 15
DNA: TGTGCCAGCAGTGATGGGCGGGGTAGCACAGATACGCAGTATTTT
CDR3: CASSDGRGSTDTQYF

size: -
J: TRBJ1-3
V: TRBV3-1/TRBV3-2
D: -
length: 13
DNA: TGTGCCAGCAGCCCGGACAGTGGAAACACCATATATTTT
CDR3: CASSPDSGNTIYF

size: -
J: TRBJ1-1
V: TRBV6-5
D: -
length: 14
DNA: TGTGCCAGCAGTACCCCATCACTGAACACTGAAGCTTTCTTT
CDR3: CASSTPSLNTEAFF

size: -
J: TRBJ2-2
V: TRBV3-1/TRBV3-2
D: -
length: 16
DNA: TGTGCCAGCAGCCAAGGTCACCGCCGAGCGACCGGGGAGCTGTTTTTT
CDR3: CASSQGHRRATGELFF

size: -
J: TRBJ2-5
V: TRBV7-6
D: -
length: 16
DNA: TGTGCCAGCAGCTTAGCGCACGGGAAGGGCGGAGAGACCCAGTACTTC
CDR3: CASSLAHGKGGETQYF

size: once
J: TRBJ2-4
V: TRBV25-1
D: TRBD1
length: 16
DNA: TGTGCCAGCAGTGTCAGGGGGACAGGGACCAAAAACATTCAGTACTTC
CDR3: CASSVRGTGTKNIQYF

size: -
J: TRBJ2-7
V: TRBV11-2
D: TRBD2
length: 15
DNA: TGTGCCAGCAGCTCTATAGCGGGGCACGCCTACGAGCAGTACTTC
CDR3: CASSSIAGHAYEQYF

size: -
J: TRBJ1-1
V: TRBV29-1
D: -
length: 13
DNA: TGCAGCGTTGAAGAAACCAGGGGCACTGAAGCTTTCTTT
CDR3: CSVEETRGTEAFF

size: once
J: TRBJ1-2
V: TRBV29-1
D: -
length: 13
DNA: TGCAGCGTTCAGCCGGGTGTTCACTATGGCTACACCTTC
CDR3: CSVQPGVHYGYTF

size: -
J: TRBJ1-1
V: TRBV18
D: -
length: 15
DNA: TGTGCCAGCTCACCATTCGGGAGGACTGACACTGAAGCTTTCTTT
CDR3: CASSPFGRTDTEAFF

size: -
J: TRBJ2-3
V: TRBV9
D: -
length: 14
DNA: TGTGCCAGCAGCCCCGGGACCTCGTCAGATACGCAGTATTTT
CDR3: CASSPGTSSDTQYF

size: -
J: TRBJ1-5
V: TRBV7-8
D: TRBD1
length: 16
DNA: TGTGCCAGCAGCTTAATTACAGGGGAGGCGGCGAAGCCCCAGCATTTT
CDR3: CASSLITGEAAKPQHF

size: -
J: TRBJ2-1
V: TRBV10-3
D: TRBD2
length: 15
DNA: TGTGCCATCGGGCGGCAGCGGGGGGTTAATAATGAGCAGTTCTTC
CDR3: CAIGRQRGVNNEQFF

size: -
J: TRBJ2-5
V: TRBV5-5
D: -
length: 13
DNA: TGTGCCAGCAGCCGCTCTGGGAGGGAGACCCAGTACTTC
CDR3: CASSRSGRETQYF

size: -
J: TRBJ2-3
V: TRBV5-4
D: TRBD2
length: 15
DNA: TGTGCCAGCAGTCCTACTAGCGGGGGGACAAATACGCAGTATTTT
CDR3: CASSPTSGGTNTQYF

size: -
J: TRBJ2-7
V: TRBV5-1
D: -
length: 14
DNA: TGCGCCAGCAGCCGAGGGGTGGATTCCTACGAGCAGTACTTC
CDR3: CASSRGVDSYEQYF

size: -
J: TRBJ1-1
V: TRBV4-1
D: -
length: 14
DNA: TGCGCCAGCAGCCAAGATGTAGGGAACACTGAAGCTTTCTTT
CDR3: CASSQDVGNTEAFF

size: -
J: TRBJ2-6
V: TRBV27
D: -
length: 18
DNA: TGTGCCAGCAGTTTATCGCCCGGCCAGGGCTCTGGGGCCAACGTCCTGACTTTC
CDR3: CASSLSPGQGSGANVLTF

size: -
J: TRBJ2-2
V: TRBV7-9
D: TRBD1
length: 17
DNA: TGTGCCAGCAGCCGGAGACAGGGCCAACCGAACACCGGGGAGCTGTTTTTT
CDR3: CASSRRQGQPNTGELFF